A selection of T cell receptor beta chains follows, all from one sample in a study of T-cell memory formation after mild COVID-19. Via MiXCR, TCRdb re-called the 5' RACE reads, giving one row per CDR3 protein. The sample gives fewer than 550,000 distinct CDR3 sequences, 15% to 25% of which show up once; 8.4% is in the top ten. What was sequenced was PBMCs or a T cell subset sorted from them (not recorded which). The receptors derive from an adult woman who had mild COVID-19 (a few samples of this study predate the infection). Cell type and time point are not known. CDR3s include the opening cysteine and the closing phenylalanine or tryptophan. Fields, in order: clone size, D gene, CDR3 length, V gene, J gene, CDR3 protein, CDR3 DNA. The D gene is left open where the match is weak. The listing skips clone size in some rows; elsewhere it reads once, few, many or a size class.

>few|-|17|TRBV6-5|TRBJ1-2
CASSRARSGISDYGYTF
TGTGCCAGCAGTCGAGCCAGGAGCGGGATATCGGACTATGGCTACACCTTC
>-|-|16|TRBV7-8|TRBJ1-5
CASSSSGRGGGQPQHF
TGTGCCAGCAGCTCGTCGGGACGCGGGGGAGGGCAGCCCCAGCATTTT
>-|-|13|TRBV7-7|TRBJ2-5
CASSSVGQETQYF
TGTGCCAGCAGCTCCGTGGGGCAAGAGACCCAGTACTTC
>few|-|12|TRBV9|TRBJ2-2
CASSVVFGELFF
TGTGCCAGCAGCGTAGTTTTCGGGGAGCTGTTTTTT
>few|-|13|TRBV12-5|TRBJ2-2
CASGSPETGELFF
TGTGCTAGTGGGTCTCCTGAGACCGGGGAGCTGTTTTTT
>many|TRBD2|17|TRBV5-1|TRBJ2-1
CASSLSPLAGGRNEQFF
TGCGCCAGCAGCTTGTCCCCGCTAGCGGGGGGGCGCAATGAGCAGTTCTTC
>-|-|13|TRBV24-1|TRBJ1-1
CATRGEINTEAFF
TGTGCCACCAGGGGAGAAATTAACACTGAAGCTTTCTTT
>few|TRBD2|14|TRBV9|TRBJ2-7
CASGEGPSGHEQYF
TGTGCCAGCGGGGAGGGACCTTCAGGGCACGAGCAGTACTTC
>-|TRBD2|16|TRBV6-5|TRBJ2-1
CASRTTGTSAYNEQFF
TGTGCCAGCAGAACAACCGGGACTAGCGCCTACAATGAGCAGTTCTTC
>-|-|14|TRBV28|TRBJ2-2
CASTQTANTGELFF
TGTGCCAGCACCCAGACAGCGAACACCGGGGAGCTGTTTTTT
>-|-|13|TRBV24-1|TRBJ1-5
CATSDGGAQPQHF
TGTGCCACCAGTGATGGGGGAGCTCAGCCCCAGCATTTT
>few|-|16|TRBV9|TRBJ2-6
CASSAPGSSGANVLTF
TGTGCCAGCAGCGCCCCAGGGTCCTCTGGGGCCAACGTCCTGACTTTC
>few|-|15|TRBV9|TRBJ2-1
CASSVSGRTPNEQFF
TGTGCCAGCAGCGTCTCGGGCCGGACTCCCAATGAGCAGTTCTTC
>-|-|16|TRBV6-5|TRBJ2-3
CASSYSALSSTDTQYF
TGTGCCAGCAGTTACTCGGCCCTCTCGAGCACAGATACGCAGTATTTT
>-|-|12|TRBV11-2|TRBJ2-1
CASSSYEESNVF
TGTGCCAGCAGCTCGTATGAAGAGTCGAACGTCTTC
>few|-|13|TRBV4-1|TRBJ1-1
CASSTWIHTEAFF
TGCGCCAGCAGCACGTGGATCCACACTGAAGCTTTCTTT
>-|-|15|TRBV24-1|TRBJ1-1
CATSDLGQMNTEAFF
TGTGCCACCAGTGATTTGGGACAGATGAACACTGAAGCTTTCTTT
>-|TRBD1|16|TRBV3-1|TRBJ1-3
CASSRQTGGSGNTIYF
TGTGCCAGCAGCCGTCAGACAGGGGGGTCTGGAAACACCATATATTTT
>-|TRBD2|16|TRBV2|TRBJ2-2
CASSALSGVNTGELFF
TGTGCCAGCAGTGCCCTTAGCGGGGTTAACACCGGGGAGCTGTTTTTT
>-|-|13|TRBV7-9|TRBJ2-7
CASSSPRAYEQYF
TGTGCCAGCAGCTCCCCCAGGGCCTACGAGCAGTACTTC
>-|-|15|TRBV7-8|TRBJ1-5
CASSLVRSDNQPQHF
TGTGCCAGCAGCTTAGTCCGCAGCGACAATCAGCCCCAGCATTTT
>-|-|14|TRBV20-1|TRBJ2-7
CSARDPGFGYEQYF
TGCAGTGCTAGGGACCCAGGGTTCGGCTACGAGCAGTACTTC
>-|-|13|TRBV9|TRBJ2-1
CASSSTPYNEQFF
TGTGCCAGCAGCAGCACCCCCTACAATGAGCAGTTCTTC
>few|-|12|TRBV5-6|TRBJ2-7
CASSLTGDNQYF
TGTGCCAGCAGCTTGACCGGGGATAATCAGTACTTC
>-|TRBD1|15|TRBV12-5|TRBJ2-1
CASGHGTGGRNEQFF
TGTGCTAGTGGTCACGGGACAGGGGGCCGCAATGAGCAGTTCTTC
>few|-|13|TRBV12-3/TRBV12-4|TRBJ1-5
CASSFRGRQPQHF
TGTGCCAGCAGTTTTCGGGGACGTCAGCCCCAGCATTTT
>few|TRBD1|15|TRBV7-2|TRBJ2-2
CASSLGTGTTGELFF
TGTGCCAGCAGCTTAGGGACAGGGACTACCGGGGAGCTGTTTTTT
>-|TRBD2|15|TRBV2|TRBJ2-3
CASSDFAGGVDTQYF
TGTGCCAGCAGTGATTTCGCGGGAGGTGTAGATACGCAGTATTTT
>many|TRBD2|15|TRBV5-1|TRBJ2-7
CASSPGGDVSYEQYF
TGCGCCAGCAGTCCGGGGGGGGACGTCTCCTACGAGCAGTACTTC
>-|-|15|TRBV4-3|TRBJ1-1
CASSPARGFGTEAFF
TGCGCCAGCAGTCCCGCCCGGGGTTTCGGCACTGAAGCTTTCTTT
>-|TRBD2|15|TRBV13|TRBJ2-1
CASSASSGRHNEQFF
TGTGCCAGCAGCGCCTCTAGCGGGAGGCATAATGAGCAGTTCTTC
>once|TRBD2|15|TRBV20-1|TRBJ2-7
CSARVDLAGVGEQYF
TGCAGTGCTAGAGTAGATCTAGCGGGAGTAGGGGAGCAGTACTTC
>-|-|13|TRBV11-2|TRBJ2-7
CASSLDPLDEQYF
TGTGCCAGCAGCTTAGATCCGTTGGACGAGCAGTACTTC
>few|-|12|TRBV12-3/TRBV12-4|TRBJ1-2
CASSSSLGGYTF
TGTGCCAGCAGTTCCTCCTTAGGTGGCTACACCTTC
>few|TRBD2|18|TRBV4-2|TRBJ2-5
CASSQARTSGGPTETQYF
TGTGCCAGCAGCCAAGCTCGGACTAGCGGGGGCCCAACGGAGACCCAGTACTTC
>few|-|15|TRBV27|TRBJ2-3
CASSLNGGLTDTQYF
TGTGCCAGCAGTTTAAACGGCGGTCTCACAGATACGCAGTATTTT
>few|-|17|TRBV4-2|TRBJ1-5
CASSQDRATGLNQPQHF
TGTGCCAGCAGCCAAGATCGGGCGACGGGACTCAATCAGCCCCAGCATTTT
>-|TRBD1|17|TRBV18|TRBJ2-7
CASSPNYSGTGGNEQYF
TGTGCCAGCTCACCGAACTACTCCGGGACAGGGGGCAACGAGCAGTACTTC
>few|-|14|TRBV14|TRBJ2-7
CASSQFSPLYEQYF
TGTGCCAGCAGCCAGTTCTCGCCCCTCTACGAGCAGTACTTC
>-|-|14|TRBV27|TRBJ2-3
CASTPGVNTDTQYF
TGTGCCAGCACTCCGGGAGTAAACACAGATACGCAGTATTTT
>-|TRBD2|18|TRBV7-6|TRBJ2-2
CASSPEAASGSQTGELFF
TGTGCCAGCAGCCCCGAAGCAGCTAGCGGGAGTCAGACCGGGGAGCTGTTTTTT
>-|TRBD1|15|TRBV12-3/TRBV12-4|TRBJ1-2
CASTGTEDPSYGYTF
TGTGCCAGCACCGGGACAGAAGACCCCAGCTATGGCTACACCTTC
>few|-|13|TRBV4-3|TRBJ2-7
CASSQDLRDEQYF
TGCGCCAGCAGCCAAGATCTTCGGGACGAGCAGTACTTC
>many|-|14|TRBV12-3/TRBV12-4|TRBJ2-1
CASSLGRAYNEQFF
TGTGCCAGCAGTTTAGGCAGGGCATACAATGAGCAGTTCTTC
>few|TRBD2|14|TRBV7-7|TRBJ2-1
CASSPSGDYNEQFF
TGTGCTAGCAGCCCTAGCGGAGATTACAATGAGCAGTTCTTC
>few|TRBD2|21|TRBV12-3/TRBV12-4|TRBJ2-3
CASSPSWGSGGPLGNTDTQYF
TGTGCCAGCAGTCCATCCTGGGGAAGCGGGGGGCCTCTAGGAAACACAGATACGCAGTATTTT
>few|-|14|TRBV7-9|TRBJ2-7
CASTTGGGSYEQYF
TGTGCCAGCACCACTGGGGGCGGGAGCTACGAGCAGTACTTC
>-|-|15|TRBV20-1|TRBJ2-5
CSARPPSGGEETQYF
TGCAGTGCTAGACCCCCCTCAGGAGGGGAAGAGACCCAGTACTTC
>few|-|12|TRBV6-2/TRBV6-3|TRBJ1-2
CASSWEYLGYTF
TGTGCCAGCAGCTGGGAGTATCTTGGCTACACCTTC
>-|-|14|TRBV5-1|TRBJ2-3
CASSPAVSTDTQYF
TGCGCCAGCAGCCCAGCGGTGAGCACAGATACGCAGTATTTT
>-|TRBD1|13|TRBV29-1|TRBJ2-3
CSVEGGTGIGFFF
TGCAGCGTTGAAGGGGGGACAGGGATCGGATTTTTTTTT
>-|-|12|TRBV7-2|TRBJ1-5
CDSSSLNQPQHF
TGTGACAGCAGCTCCTTAAATCAGCCCCAGCATTTT
>-|-|14|TRBV5-4|TRBJ1-4
CASSSDTVNEKLFF
TGTGCCAGCAGCTCTGACACGGTGAATGAAAAACTGTTTTTT
>-|-|16|TRBV20-1|TRBJ1-4
CSARDTRTVWNEKLFF
TGCAGTGCTAGAGATACACGGACAGTGTGGAATGAAAAACTGTTTTTT
>-|TRBD2|13|TRBV6-5|TRBJ2-1
CASGRGGYNEQFF
TGTGCCAGCGGGCGCGGGGGCTACAATGAGCAGTTCTTC
>few|-|17|TRBV5-1|TRBJ2-5
CASSLGPMKGVQETQYF
TGCGCCAGCAGCTTGGGCCCGATGAAGGGGGTCCAAGAGACCCAGTACTTC